A single sample is the source of the 27 T cell receptor beta chains below, sequenced in a study of PD-L1 blockade in urothelial cancer. Using immunoSEQ multiplex PCR, the repertoire was profiled, and TCRdb retains in-frame clones only, with some absent. The repertoire holds some 76,000 clones, with about 89% as singletons. This specimen consisted of PBMCs, obtained around atezolizumab (anti-PD-L1) treatment. Source of these receptors: a man aged 60 to 75 with urothelial cancer.

Here the CDR3 DNA reads TGTGCCCGTCAGACCGGGATCAATTCACCCCTCCACTTT. Protein product: CARQTGINSPLHF. This chain uses TRBV30 with TRBJ1-6; D is unresolved. Germline values: CDR1 GTSNPN, CDR2 SVGIG (reference sequence). V lost 8 bases to trimming and J lost 7 bases, with 15 bases between them. The CDR3 spans 13 residues.

The chain employs TRBV4-1 and TRBJ2-7; D might be TRBD2 (5 bases). V lost 3 bases to trimming and J lost 2 bases, with 23 bases between them. This CDR3 comprises 18 residues. Germline V gene sequence: CDR1 MGHRA, CDR2 YSYEKL. CDR3 sequence reads: CASSHLGILPVQTYEQYF. The CDR3 bases are TGCGCCAGCAGCCATCTCGGGATTCTCCCCGTCCAGACCTACGAGCAGTACTTC.

Remarks on this clone: The sample holds other DNA sequences that translate to the same CDR3. The chain combines TRBV29-1 with TRBJ1-2, with 8 bases matching TRBD1. The J segment lost 6 bases and the V segment lost 4 bases, leaving 4 bases of the junction unmatched. This CDR3 comprises 12 residues. CDR1 is SQVTM and CDR2 is ANQGSEA in the germline V gene. This chain's CDR3 is CSVGQGRDGYTF. CDR3 in DNA: TGCAGCGTTGGACAGGGGCGCGATGGCTACACCTTC.

The CDR3 sequence: CAWSAVGAGKGGVGYTF. Written as DNA, the CDR3 is TGTGCCTGGAGTGCGGTGGGTGCGGGAAAGGGTGGAGTTGGCTACACCTTC. This chain connects TRBV30 to TRBJ1-2; D is undetermined. V lost 1 base and J 7 bases, leaving 25 bases between the germline ends. Germline V gene lookup returns CDR1 GTSNPN and CDR2 SVGIG (reference sequence). This CDR3 has 17 amino acids.

This clone was found once. This sequence joins TRBV14 and TRBJ2-2, with TRBD2 matching 9 bases. Germline CDR1 reads SGHDN; CDR2 reads FVKESK. The CDR3 is 16 amino acids. With 4 bases clipped from V and 5 bases from J, the junction kept 8 bases outside the gene matches. The CDR3 DNA reads TGTGCCAGCAGCCGGACCGGGACTAGCCGAACCGGGGAGCTGTTTTTT. It codes for CASSRTGTSRTGELFF.

The rearrangement links TRBV6-5 to TRBJ2-7; the match to TRBD1 covers 9 bases. The V gene's germline CDR1 is MNHEY and CDR2 SVGAGI. J gave up 0 bases and V 6 bases, and 6 bases lay outside the gene matches. The CDR3 runs 15 residues. CDR3 sequence: CASRQPGQGSYEQYF. CDR3 nucleotide sequence: TGTGCCAGCAGACAACCGGGACAGGGCTCCTACGAGCAGTACTTC.

This clone came up once. The chain recombines TRBV6-1 with TRBJ1-2; no firm D call. Germline values: CDR1 MNHNS, CDR2 SASEGT. The CDR3 has 12 amino acids. V shed 6 bases and J shed 7 bases, with 12 bases lying between them. CDR3 sequence reads: CASSPWPSGYTF. As DNA, the CDR3 is TGTGCCAGCAGCCCTTGGCCCAGTGGCTACACCTTC.

V usage is TRBV6-5 and J usage is TRBJ1-5, with a weak D call TRBD1 (5 bases). Trimming removed 8 bases at V and 3 bases at J, with 8 bases between. The CDR3 is 12 amino acids. From germline, CDR1 is MNHEY and CDR2 SVGAGI. The CDR3 here is CASGALNQPQHF. The DNA for the CDR3 is TGTGCCAGCGGGGCTCTCAATCAGCCCCAGCATTTT.

The chain carries TRBV7-9 and TRBJ1-1; TRBD1 agrees at 9 bases. V was pared by 4 bases and J by 4 bases, with 1 base of the junction left unmatched. Germline values: CDR1 SEHNR, CDR2 FQNEAQ (reference sequence). CDR3 length: 13 residues. CDR3 in amino acids: CASSWDRATEAFF. The CDR3 region has the DNA TGTGCCAGCAGCTGGGACAGGGCCACTGAAGCTTTCTTT.

The sample holds many counts of this clone. V usage is TRBV10-3 and J usage is TRBJ1-2; D gene ambiguous. V was cut by 1 base and J by 3 bases, with 9 bases left in between. Germline V gene data show CDR1 as ENHRY and CDR2 as SYGVKD. The CDR3 length is 14 residues. The CDR3, as DNA: TGTGCCATCAGTGAGTTGGCAGGATACTATGGCTACACCTTC. Its translation: CAISELAGYYGYTF.

The genes are TRBV7-2 and TRBJ2-1; 7 bases align to TRBD2. After removal of 0 bases from V and 9 bases from J, the junction contained 2 bases not matched to a gene. CDR3 size: 13 residues. The germline gives CDR1 SGHTA, CDR2 FQGNSA. The CDR3 region is CASSLAGGGEQFF. The CDR3 bases are TGTGCCAGCAGCTTAGCTGGCGGGGGTGAGCAGTTCTTC. Full variable domain (remainder filled in from reference TRBV7-2 and TRBJ2-1): GAGVSQSPSNKVTEKGKDVELRCDPISGHTALYWYRQSLGQGLEFLIYFQGNSAPDKSGLPSDRFSAERTGGSVSTLTIQRTQQEDSAVYLCASSLAGGGEQFFGPGTRLTVL.

V is TRBV30 and J is TRBJ2-2; TRBD2 aligns across 13 bases. Germline assignment: CDR1 GTSNPN and CDR2 SVGIG (reference sequence). The CDR3 is 18 amino acids. The trim removed 6 bases at V and 1 base at J, leaving 11 bases unmatched. This CDR3 reads CACVVSTSGGWNTGELFF. For the CDR3, the DNA is TGTGCCTGCGTTGTTTCGACTAGCGGGGGGTGGAACACCGGGGAGCTGTTTTTT.

The genes are TRBV5-1 and TRBJ1-4, with TRBD1 matching 8 bases. V shed 2 bases, J shed 4 bases, and the junction held 4 bases outside the gene matches. The CDR3 runs to 15 residues. The germline V gene has CDR1 SGHRS and CDR2 YFSETQ. This chain's CDR3 is CASSFGTGGNEKLFF. The DNA of the CDR3 is TGCGCCAGCAGCTTCGGGACAGGAGGTAATGAAAAACTGTTTTTT.

The chain couples TRBV28 to TRBJ1-2; TRBD1 matches at 8 bases. V dropped 7 bases and J dropped 5; count of bases not matched to a gene: 6. This CDR3 contains 13 residues. The germline CDR1 and CDR2 sequences are MDHEN and SYDVKM. The CDR3 bases are TGTGCCAGCACACCGGACAGGGAATATGGCTACACCTTC. This translates into CASTPDREYGYTF.

V is TRBV30 and J is TRBJ2-2; D is undetermined. Between the trimmed V and J ends, which lost 4 bases and 5 bases, there was a span of 11 bases. Germline CDR1 GTSNPN, CDR2 SVGIG (reference sequence). This CDR3 is built from 13 residues. The CDR3 loop reads CAWNGLPTGELFF. The CDR3 nucleotides read TGTGCCTGGAACGGGTTACCTACCGGGGAGCTGTTTTTT.

The J gene is TRBJ1-2, the V gene TRBV5-1; 8 bases are a match to TRBD1. V lost 4 bases, J lost 0 bases, and 2 bases stayed unmatched. Germline V lookup: CDR1 SGHRS, CDR2 YFSETQ. This CDR3 contains 14 residues. The CDR3 region has the DNA TGCGCCAGCAGCATACAGGGGGCTAACTATGGCTACACCTTC. Translation: CASSIQGANYGYTF.

The chain is built from TRBV10-3 and TRBJ1-1; weak D call: TRBD1 (6 bases). V dropped 4 bases and J dropped 5 bases, with 20 bases sitting between them. The CDR3 runs 16 residues. The germline gives CDR1 ENHRY, CDR2 SYGVKD. CDR3 nucleotide sequence: TGTGCCATCAGTGGGACGAAAGGCGGGGGCGGGACTGAAGCTTTCTTT. Translating gives CAISGTKGGGGTEAFF.

The genes are TRBV6-5 and TRBJ2-3, with TRBD1 identical over 7 bases. CDR1 and CDR2 from the germline V gene are MNHEY and SVGAGI. This CDR3 is built from 13 residues. Trimming took 6 bases from V and 5 from J; bases not matched to a gene: 5. The CDR3, as DNA: TGTGCCAGCAGATCCACAGGGGTAGATACGCAGTATTTT. Its translation is CASRSTGVDTQYF.

V gene TRBV7-2 combines with J gene TRBJ1-2; D remains ambiguous. V dropped 2 bases and J dropped 8 bases, with 9 bases sitting between them. This CDR3 has 12 amino acids. CDR1 is SGHTA and CDR2 is FQGNSA in the germline V gene. CDR3 nucleotides: TGTGCCAGCAGCTTATATCCTGAGGGCTACACCTTC. Its protein product is CASSLYPEGYTF.

This clone turned up a few times. This CDR3 reads CASTNRQDPIYGYTF. CDR3 sequence (DNA): TGTGCCAGCACCAACAGACAGGACCCCATCTATGGCTACACCTTC. The rearrangement links TRBV7-2 to TRBJ1-2; TRBD1 is a possible D gene (6 bases). The germline V gene encodes CDR1 SGHTA and CDR2 FQGNSA. The CDR3 totals 15 residues. V was trimmed by 7 bases and J by 4 bases, leaving 19 bases between them.

In its sample, this clone was seen once. The chain has TRBV5-1 and TRBJ2-3; no clear D. V lost 1 base and J lost 4, with 4 bases in between. The CDR3 is made up of 12 amino acids. From germline, CDR1 is SGHRS and CDR2 YFSETQ. CDR3 nucleotides: TGCGCCAGCAGCTTGATCTCAGATACGCAGTATTTT. This sequence encodes CASSLISDTQYF. Together with reference TRBV5-1 and TRBJ2-3, the CDR3 gives the full variable domain: KAGVTQTPRYLIKTRGQQVTLSCSPISGHRSVSWYQQTPGQGLQFLFEYFSETQRNKGNFPGRFSGRQFSNSRSEMNVSTLELGDSALYLCASSLISDTQYFGPGTRLTVL.

This clone was recorded once. The chain is built from TRBV4-1 and TRBJ2-3; TRBD2 matches 8 bases. In germline, CDR1 is MGHRA, CDR2 YSYEKL. With 2 bases clipped from V and 3 bases from J, the junction kept 4 bases outside the gene matches. There are 15 residues in the CDR3. The CDR3 bases are TGCGCCAGCAGCCAACCCGGGGGGGATACAGATACGCAGTATTTT. Translating it yields CASSQPGGDTDTQYF.

J is TRBJ2-6 and V is TRBV6-5; D is possibly TRBD2 (6 bases). Deletions cut 3 bases from V and 3 bases from J, with 12 bases between. The CDR3 is 16 residues long. The V gene's germline CDR1 is MNHEY and CDR2 SVGAGI. The CDR3 DNA reads TGTGCCAGCAGTTATAACCAGGGAGGTGGGGCCAACGTCCTGACTTTC. Its translation: CASSYNQGGGANVLTF.

Regarding this clone: One junction end disagrees with the germline gene, perhaps due to a read error. V usage is TRBV5-1 and J usage is TRBJ2-7; 9 positions match TRBD2. The CDR3 has 12 amino acids. Germline V gives CDR1 SGHRS, CDR2 YFSETQ. The CDR3 loop reads CASSLGTSDLSF. The CDR3 nucleotides read TGCGCCAGCAGCTTGGGGACTAGCGACTTGTCCTTC.

This clone was seen more than once but under ten times. V gene TRBV10-2 combines with J gene TRBJ2-5, with 9 bases fitting TRBD1. CDR3 length equals 15 residues. Germline V CDR1 and CDR2: WSHSY, SAAADI. J lost 5 bases, V lost 3 bases, and 7 bases had no gene match. This CDR3 is CASSDVGTGTETQYF. The CDR3 nucleotides are TGCGCCAGCAGTGATGTGGGGACAGGGACGGAGACCCAGTACTTC.

This clone is classed as medium-sized. At one end, the junction sequence differs from germline, possibly due to a read error. This sequence joins TRBV10-1 and TRBJ1-2, with a tentative D call TRBD1 (5 bases). The germline V gene has CDR1 WNHNN and CDR2 SYGVQD (reference sequence). The CDR3 covers 12 residues. CDR3: CATTKSTDNEAF. CDR3 sequence (DNA): TGCGCCACAACTAAATCGACAGATAATGAAGCCTTC.

The chain combines TRBV7-8 with TRBJ2-5; TRBD2 might be the D (6 bases). V lost 5 bases to trimming and J lost 4 bases, with 14 bases between them. From germline, CDR1 is SGHVS and CDR2 FQNEAQ. This CDR3 contains 14 residues. CDR3 region: CASSPGTPRETQYF. In DNA form, the CDR3 reads TGTGCCAGCAGCCCTGGGACTCCCCGAGAGACCCAGTACTTC.